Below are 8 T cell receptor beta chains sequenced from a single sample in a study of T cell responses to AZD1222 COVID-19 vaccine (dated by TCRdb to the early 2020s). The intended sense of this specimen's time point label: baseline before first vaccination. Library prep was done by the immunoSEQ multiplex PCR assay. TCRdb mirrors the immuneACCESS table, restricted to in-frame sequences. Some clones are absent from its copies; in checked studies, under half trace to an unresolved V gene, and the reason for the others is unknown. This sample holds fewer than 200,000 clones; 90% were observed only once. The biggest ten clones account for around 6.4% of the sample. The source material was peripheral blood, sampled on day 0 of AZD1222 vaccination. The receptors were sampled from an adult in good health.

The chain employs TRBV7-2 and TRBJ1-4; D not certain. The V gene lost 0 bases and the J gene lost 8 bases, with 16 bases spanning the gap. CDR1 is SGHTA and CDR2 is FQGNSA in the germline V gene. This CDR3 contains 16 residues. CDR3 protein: CASSLAPGGLDEKLFF. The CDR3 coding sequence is TGTGCCAGCAGCTTAGCCCCAGGAGGCTTGGACGAAAAACTGTTTTTT.

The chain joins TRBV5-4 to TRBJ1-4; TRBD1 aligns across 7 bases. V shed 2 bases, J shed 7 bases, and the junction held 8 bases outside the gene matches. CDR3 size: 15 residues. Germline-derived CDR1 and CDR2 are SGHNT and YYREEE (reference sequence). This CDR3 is CASSFGGGESEKLFF. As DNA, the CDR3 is TGTGCCAGCAGCTTTGGAGGGGGCGAGAGTGAAAAACTGTTTTTT.

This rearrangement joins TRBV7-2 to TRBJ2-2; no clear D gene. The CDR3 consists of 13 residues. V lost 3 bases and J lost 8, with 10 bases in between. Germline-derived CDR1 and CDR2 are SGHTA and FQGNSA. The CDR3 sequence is CASSFSVLGELFF. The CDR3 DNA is TGTGCCAGCAGCTTTTCGGTGTTAGGGGAGCTGTTTTTT.

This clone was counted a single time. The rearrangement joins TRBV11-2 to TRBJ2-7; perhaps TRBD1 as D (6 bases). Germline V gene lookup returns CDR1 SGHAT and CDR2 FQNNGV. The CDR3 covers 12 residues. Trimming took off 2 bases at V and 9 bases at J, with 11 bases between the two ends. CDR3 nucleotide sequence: TGTGCCAGCAGCTTACTTGTCAGGGGGCAGTACTTC. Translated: CASSLLVRGQYF.

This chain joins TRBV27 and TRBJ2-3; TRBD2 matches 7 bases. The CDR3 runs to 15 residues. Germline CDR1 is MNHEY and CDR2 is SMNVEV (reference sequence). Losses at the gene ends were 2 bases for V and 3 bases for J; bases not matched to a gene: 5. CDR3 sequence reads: CASSLGAGVTDTQYF. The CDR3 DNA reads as TGTGCCAGCAGTTTAGGGGCGGGAGTTACAGATACGCAGTATTTT.

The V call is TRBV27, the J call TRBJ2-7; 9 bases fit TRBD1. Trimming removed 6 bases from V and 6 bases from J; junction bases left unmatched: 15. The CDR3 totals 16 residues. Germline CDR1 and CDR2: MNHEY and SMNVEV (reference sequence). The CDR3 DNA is TGTGCCAGCAGCCGAACCGGGACAGGGTACGGTCGCGAGCAGTACTTC. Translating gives CASSRTGTGYGREQYF.

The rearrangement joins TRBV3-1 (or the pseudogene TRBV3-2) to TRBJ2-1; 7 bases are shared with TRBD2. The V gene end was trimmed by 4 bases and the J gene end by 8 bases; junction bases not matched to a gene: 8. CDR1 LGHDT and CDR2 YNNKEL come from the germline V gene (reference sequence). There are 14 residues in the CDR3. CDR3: CASSRVAGLDEQFF. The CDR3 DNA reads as TGTGCCAGCAGCCGAGTAGCGGGCTTAGATGAGCAGTTCTTC.

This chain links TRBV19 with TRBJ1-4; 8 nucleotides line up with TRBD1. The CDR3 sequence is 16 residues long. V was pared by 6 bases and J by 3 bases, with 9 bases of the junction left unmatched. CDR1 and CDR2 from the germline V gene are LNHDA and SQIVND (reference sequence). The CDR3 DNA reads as TGTGCCAGTAGAAAACAGGGGGGCGCGGCTAATGAAAAACTGTTTTTT. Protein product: CASRKQGGAANEKLFF.